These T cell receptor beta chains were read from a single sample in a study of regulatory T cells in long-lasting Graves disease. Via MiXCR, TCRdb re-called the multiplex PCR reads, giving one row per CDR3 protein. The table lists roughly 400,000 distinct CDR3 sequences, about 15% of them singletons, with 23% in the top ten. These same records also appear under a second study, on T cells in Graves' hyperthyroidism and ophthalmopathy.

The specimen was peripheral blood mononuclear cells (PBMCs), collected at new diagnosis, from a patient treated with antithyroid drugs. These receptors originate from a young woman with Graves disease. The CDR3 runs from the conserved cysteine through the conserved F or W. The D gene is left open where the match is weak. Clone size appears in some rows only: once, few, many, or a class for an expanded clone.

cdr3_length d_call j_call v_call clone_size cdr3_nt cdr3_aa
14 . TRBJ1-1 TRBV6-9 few TGTGCCAGCAGTTCCAGGGCGGGGGACACTGAAGCTTTCTTT CASSSRAGDTEAFF
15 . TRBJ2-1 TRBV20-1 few TGCAGTGCTAGAGTCGGCGGGGTCTCCTACAATGAGCAGTTCTTC CSARVGGVSYNEQFF
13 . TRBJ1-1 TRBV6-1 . TGTGCCAGCAGTACCGGGGTCGACACTGAAGCTTTCTTT CASSTGVDTEAFF
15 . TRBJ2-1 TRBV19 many TGTGCCAGTAGTACGAGACTAGTAGGGTCGGATGAGCAGTTCTTC CASSTRLVGSDEQFF
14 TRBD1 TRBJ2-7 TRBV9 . TGTGCCAGCAGCACAAGGGACAGCATCTACGAGCAGTACTTC CASSTRDSIYEQYF
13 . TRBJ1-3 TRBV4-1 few TGCGCCAGCAGCGGGGGAGTTAGAAACACCATATATTTT CASSGGVRNTIYF
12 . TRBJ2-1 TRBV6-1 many TGTGCCAGCAGTCCCATCCGCAATGAGCAGTTCTTC CASSPIRNEQFF
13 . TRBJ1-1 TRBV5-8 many TGTGCCAGCAGCGAGACAGTGAACACTGAAGCTTTCTTT CASSETVNTEAFF
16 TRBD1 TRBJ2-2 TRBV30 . TGTGCCTGGAGCACCGGGACAGGGGTTAATACCGGGGAGCTGTTTTTT CAWSTGTGVNTGELFF
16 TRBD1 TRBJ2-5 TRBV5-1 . TGCGCCAGCAGCTCCTCAGGGGGAAGCGTAAAAGAGACCCAGTACTTC CASSSSGGSVKETQYF
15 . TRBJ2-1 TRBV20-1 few TGCAGTGCTAGAGGGGAAGGAGGGAGTTTTGATGTGCAGTTCTTC CSARGEGGSFDVQFF
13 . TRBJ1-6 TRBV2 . TGTGCCAGCGAAGGACAACCTAATTCACCCCTCCACTTT CASEGQPNSPLHF
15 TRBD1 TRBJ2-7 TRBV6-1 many TGTGCCAGCAGTGAGGGGACAGGGTTCTCCTACGAGCAGTACTTC CASSEGTGFSYEQYF
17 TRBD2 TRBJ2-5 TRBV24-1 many TGTGCCACCAGTGACCGGGGACTAGCGGGAGGCACGGAGACCCAGTACTTC CATSDRGLAGGTETQYF
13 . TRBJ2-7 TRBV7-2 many TGTGCCAGCAGTTTGGACACGTTCTACGAGCAGTACTTC CASSLDTFYEQYF
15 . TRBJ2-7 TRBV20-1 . TGCAGTGCTCTCAGCCTAGCGCTTAGCTCCTACGAGCAGTACTTC CSALSLALSSYEQYF
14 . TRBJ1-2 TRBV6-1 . TGTGCCAGCAGTGACTTACCGAGTGGATATGGCTACACCTTC CASSDLPSGYGYTF
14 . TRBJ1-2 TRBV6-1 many TGTGCCAGCAGTGGGCAGGGGCCCAACTATGGCTACACCTTC CASSGQGPNYGYTF
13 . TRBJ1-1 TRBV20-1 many TGCAGTGCTAAGGGGAGAGCAGACACTGAAGCTTTCTTT CSAKGRADTEAFF
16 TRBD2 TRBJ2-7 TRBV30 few TGTGCCTGGAGTGTATTTCGCGGCGGGACTACCTACGAGCAGTACTTC CAWSVFRGGTTYEQYF
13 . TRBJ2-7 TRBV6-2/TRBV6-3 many TGTGCCAGCAGTCAGAGGGAACAGGGCGAGCAGTACTTC CASSQREQGEQYF
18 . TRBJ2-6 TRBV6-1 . TGTGCCAGCAGTGAAGTGACAGGGAGGGGCTCTGGGGCCAACGTCCTGACTTTC CASSEVTGRGSGANVLTF
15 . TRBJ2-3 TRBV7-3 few TGTGCCAGCAGCTTAAATTTGGGGCCTGGAAACCCCCCGTATTTT CASSLNLGPGNPPYF
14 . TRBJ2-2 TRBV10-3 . TGTGCCATCAATAGAGGGAGTGACACCGGGGAGCTGTTTTTT CAINRGSDTGELFF